This passage covers 4 T cell receptor beta chains from one sample sequenced in a study of blood T cells in healthy people across ages. Primed by a sample-barcoded 5' primer and a J-beta primer mix, a second PCR proceeded for roughly 6 to 12 cycles. TCRdb passed the 5' RACE reads through MiXCR, listing each CDR3 protein once. Among fewer than 2,000,000 distinct CDR3 sequences, about 39% were seen once, and the ten largest hold 23%. The sequencing sample was made of blood. These receptor sequences come from a human donor in good health.

The chain is built from TRBV14 and TRBJ2-1; TRBD2 is a possible D gene (6 bases). Germline values: CDR1 SGHDN, CDR2 FVKESK. Deletions cut 3 bases from V and 5 bases from J, with 17 bases between. The CDR3 is 16 amino acids. CDR3 nucleotide sequence: TGTGCCAGCAGCCATATGCCGGGAGACCTAGACAATGAGCAGTTCTTC. This gives the protein CASSHMPGDLDNEQFF.

This clonotype appeared a few times. This chain uses TRBV7-2 with TRBJ1-2; D is perhaps TRBD1 (5 bases). Per the germline V gene, CDR1 is SGHTA and CDR2 is FQGNSA. This CDR3 has 15 residues. V was clipped by 5 bases and J by 8 bases, with 21 bases between them. This chain's CDR3 is CASSATGLPGEGYTF. CDR3 nucleotides: TGTGCCAGCAGCGCAACGGGCCTACCGGGGGAGGGCTACACCTTC.

The chain has TRBV12-3 or TRBV12-4 and TRBJ1-1; D uncertain. Trimming shortened V by 5 bases and J by 4 bases, and 11 bases separated the two germline ends. This CDR3 is built from 13 residues. CDR3 bases: TGTGCCAGCAGTACCGGGGAGGCCACTGAAGCTTTCTTT. It encodes CASSTGEATEAFF.

V is TRBV6-2 or TRBV6-3 and J is TRBJ1-5; D ambiguous. V lost 0 bases and J 2 bases, leaving 17 bases between the germline ends. The CDR3 is 18 residues long. CDR1 MNHEY and CDR2 SVGEGT come from the germline V gene. This chain's CDR3 is CASSYSLVRGRGNQPQHF. CDR3 DNA sequence: TGTGCCAGCAGTTACTCTCTTGTGCGAGGACGGGGCAATCAGCCCCAGCATTTT.